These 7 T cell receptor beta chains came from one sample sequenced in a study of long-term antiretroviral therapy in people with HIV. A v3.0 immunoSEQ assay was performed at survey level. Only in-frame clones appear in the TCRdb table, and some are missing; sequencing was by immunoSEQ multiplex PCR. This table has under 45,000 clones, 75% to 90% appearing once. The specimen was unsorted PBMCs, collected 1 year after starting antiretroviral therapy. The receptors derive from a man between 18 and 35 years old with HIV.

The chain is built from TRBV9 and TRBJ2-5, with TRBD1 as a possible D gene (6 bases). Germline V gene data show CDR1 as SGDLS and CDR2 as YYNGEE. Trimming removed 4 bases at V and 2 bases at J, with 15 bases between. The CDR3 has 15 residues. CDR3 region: CASSLHWTAQETQYF. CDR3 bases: TGTGCCAGCAGCCTCCATTGGACAGCACAAGAGACCCAGTACTTC.

The CDR3 DNA follows: TGTGCCATCAGTGAGTCATTGGAAAGGCAGGGGGCGGAGAACACTGAAGCTTTCTTT. This gives the protein CAISESLERQGAENTEAFF. This chain connects TRBV10-3 to TRBJ1-1; 8 bases agree with TRBD1. V trimming: 0 bases; J trimming: 1 base; junction bases outside the gene matches: 13. Germline values: CDR1 ENHRY, CDR2 SYGVKD. The CDR3 is 19 residues long.

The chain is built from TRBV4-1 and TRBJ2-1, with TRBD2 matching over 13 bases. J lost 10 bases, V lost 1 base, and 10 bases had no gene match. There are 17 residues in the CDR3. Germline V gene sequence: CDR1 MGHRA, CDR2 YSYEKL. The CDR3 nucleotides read TGCGCCAGCAGCCAAGGCCACGGACTAGCGGGAGTAGGCGAGCAGTTCTTC. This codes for CASSQGHGLAGVGEQFF.

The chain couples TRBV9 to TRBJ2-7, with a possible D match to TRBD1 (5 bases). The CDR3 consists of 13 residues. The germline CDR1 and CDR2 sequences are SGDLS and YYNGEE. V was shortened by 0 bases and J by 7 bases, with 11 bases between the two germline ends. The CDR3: CASSVAEGVEQYF. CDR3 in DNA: TGTGCCAGCAGCGTAGCTGAAGGGGTAGAGCAGTACTTC.

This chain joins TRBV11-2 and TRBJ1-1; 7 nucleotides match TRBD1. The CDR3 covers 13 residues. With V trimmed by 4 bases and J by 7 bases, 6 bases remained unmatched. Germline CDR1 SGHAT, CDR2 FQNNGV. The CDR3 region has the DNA TGTGCCAGCAGCTGGAAGGGGGCGAATGAAGCTTTCTTT. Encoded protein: CASSWKGANEAFF.

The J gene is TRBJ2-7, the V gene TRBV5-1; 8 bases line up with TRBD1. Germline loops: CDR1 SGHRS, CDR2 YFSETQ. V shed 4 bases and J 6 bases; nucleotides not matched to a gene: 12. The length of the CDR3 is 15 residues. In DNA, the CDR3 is TGCGCCAGCAGCCCCTTCCCGGACAGGGCCGGCGAGCAGTACTTC. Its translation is CASSPFPDRAGEQYF. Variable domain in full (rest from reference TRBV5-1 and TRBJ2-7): KAGVTQTPRYLIKTRGQQVTLSCSPISGHRSVSWYQQTPGQGLQFLFEYFSETQRNKGNFPGRFSGRQFSNSRSEMNVSTLELGDSALYLCASSPFPDRAGEQYFGPGTRLTVT.

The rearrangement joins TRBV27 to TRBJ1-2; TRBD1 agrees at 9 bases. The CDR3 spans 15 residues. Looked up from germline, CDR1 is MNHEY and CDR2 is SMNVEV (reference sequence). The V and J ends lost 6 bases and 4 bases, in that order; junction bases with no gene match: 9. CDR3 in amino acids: CASRGWGQGFYGYTF. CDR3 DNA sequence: TGTGCCAGCAGGGGCTGGGGACAGGGCTTCTATGGCTACACCTTC.